These 8 T cell receptor beta chains came from one sample sequenced in a study of immune heterogeneity within non-small cell lung tumors. Template material comprised bulk tumor genomic DNA at approximately 650 ng per sample. Surgical sampling yielded several biopsies per primary tumor (spaced far apart). Surgery that was curative in intent was performed on patients with untreated, newly diagnosed non-small cell lung cancer. For the TCR beta CDR3, multiplex PCR with 32 V and 13 J primers performed the amplification. A single record per CDR3 protein comes from TCRdb applying MiXCR to the multiplex PCR reads. Found here are approximately 29,000 distinct CDR3 sequences, around 28% of them singletons; the top ten hold roughly 4%. Sequencing was carried out using lung tumor tissue. The receptors stem from a man between 35 and 55 years old with non-small cell lung cancer.

On this clonotype: Given a much more abundant clone one base away, this may be a read error. The DNA is omitted, as the CDR3 cannot be located on it reliably, and the CDR3 follows TCRdb's listing. The chain has TRBV9 and TRBJ2-7; TRBD2 reflects the table's D call only, with no check against the DNA. Looked up from germline, CDR1 is SGDLS and CDR2 is YYNGEE. Counting both end residues, the CDR3 totals 14 amino acids. CDR3 amino acids: CASSVGSGTYEKYF.

This clonotype came up a few times. The V and J genes are TRBV29-1 and TRBJ2-4; no definite D call. CDR3 length equals 13 residues. Between the trimmed V and J ends, which lost 6 bases and 1 base, there was a span of 10 bases. Germline CDR1 and CDR2: SQVTM and ANQGSEA. In DNA, the CDR3 is TGCAGCGTGATCCAGTTGGCCAAAAACATTCAGTACTTC. This codes for CSVIQLAKNIQYF.

CDR3 coding DNA: TGTGCCAGCAGCCAGGGCAGGAGCTCCTACGAGCAGTACTTC. Translation gives CASSQGRSSYEQYF. This chain connects TRBV3-1 to TRBJ2-7; no clear D gene. Looked up from germline, CDR1 is LGHDT and CDR2 is YNNKEL (reference sequence). With 3 bases removed from V and 0 bases from J, the gap between germline ends came to 9 bases. CDR3 length: 14 amino acids.

The chain carries TRBV29-1 and TRBJ2-5; TRBD2 agrees at 10 bases. CDR3 length: 14 amino acids. Germline CDR1 SQVTM, CDR2 ANQGSEA. With 2 bases clipped from V and 4 bases from J, the junction kept 4 bases outside the gene matches. The DNA for the CDR3 is TGCAGCGTTGAAACAGTAGCGGGAGGAGAGACCCAGTACTTC. This translates into CSVETVAGGETQYF.

The chain carries TRBV11-2 and TRBJ2-1; the D call may be TRBD1 or TRBD2 (7 bases each). This CDR3 is built from 13 residues. V was cut by 5 bases and J by 9 bases, with 14 bases left in between. The germline V gene encodes CDR1 SGHAT and CDR2 FQNNGV. The CDR3: CASSPGGGTEQFF. The CDR3 DNA sequence: TGTGCCAGCAGCCCAGGGGGGGGGACTGAGCAGTTCTTC.

J is TRBJ2-1 and V is TRBV7-2; no clear D gene. This CDR3 contains 12 residues. The ends were cut back, 2 bases at V and 7 bases at J, with 6 bases in the middle. In germline, CDR1 is SGHTA, CDR2 FQGNSA. The CDR3 spells CASSLFVNEQFF. The CDR3 coding sequence is TGTGCCAGCAGCTTATTCGTGAATGAGCAGTTCTTC.

This clonotype has more than one count but fewer than ten. The chain couples TRBV5-1 to TRBJ1-4; D is unresolved. The V gene's germline CDR1 is SGHRS and CDR2 YFSETQ. Trimming shortened V by 0 bases and J by 0 bases, and 9 bases separated the two germline ends. The CDR3 is 16 amino acids. Here the CDR3 DNA reads TGCGCCAGCAGCTTGGCCTCTCGCCCAACTAATGAAAAACTGTTTTTT. This codes for CASSLASRPTNEKLFF.

To note about this clonotype: One base away lies a much larger clone, so this may be a sequencing read error. The rearrangement joins TRBV20-1 to TRBJ2-2, with a weak D call TRBD2 (6 bases). Trimming removed 3 bases from V and 1 base from J, with 12 bases in between. Germline-derived CDR1 and CDR2 are DFQATT and SNEGSKA (reference sequence). The CDR3 is made up of 15 amino acids. The CDR3 DNA is TGCAGTGCTAGGACGGGAGAGGTGAACACCGGGGAGCTGTTTTTT. Encoded protein: CSARTGEVNTGELFF.